This T cell receptor beta chain was identified in a study of T-cell memory formation after mild COVID-19. TCRdb re-analysed the 5' RACE reads in MiXCR, keeping a single row per CDR3 protein. The sample includes hundreds of thousands of distinct CDR3 sequences, nearly 25% of them seen just once. A single count supports this clonotype. V gave up 5 bases and J gave up 6 bases; unmatched junction bases: 7. CDR3 size: 14 residues. CDR1 and CDR2 from the germline V gene are LGHNA and YSLEER. Sequenced sample: PBMCs or a T cell subset sorted from them (not recorded which). The TCR originated in an adult woman who had mild COVID-19 (a few samples of this study predate the infection). Cell type and time point are not known. This chain connects TRBV4-3 to TRBJ1-1; 9 nucleotides align to TRBD1. CDR3 sequence (DNA): TGCGCCAGCAGCGCTTCGACAGGGGGTGCTGAAGCTTTCTTT. Protein sequence: CASSASTGGAEAFF.